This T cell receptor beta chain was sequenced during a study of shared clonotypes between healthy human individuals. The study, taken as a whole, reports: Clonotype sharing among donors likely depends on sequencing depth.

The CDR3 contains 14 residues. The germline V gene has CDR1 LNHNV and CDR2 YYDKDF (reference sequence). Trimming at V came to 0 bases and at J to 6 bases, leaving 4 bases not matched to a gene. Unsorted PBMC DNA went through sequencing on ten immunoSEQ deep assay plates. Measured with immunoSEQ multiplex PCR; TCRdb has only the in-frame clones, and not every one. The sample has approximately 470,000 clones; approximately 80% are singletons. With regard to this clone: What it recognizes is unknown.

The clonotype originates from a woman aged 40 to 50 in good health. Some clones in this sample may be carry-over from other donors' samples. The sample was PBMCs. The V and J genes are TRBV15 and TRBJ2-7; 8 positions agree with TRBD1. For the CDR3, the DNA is TGTGCCACCAGCAGAGATAGGACAGGGCGCGAGCAGTACTTC. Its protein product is CATSRDRTGREQYF.